This TCR beta chain was recovered during a study of T cell repertoires in cytomegalovirus infection. Study in general: Both recently identified HLA-C-restricted and well-studied HLA-B-restricted CMV epitopes were used in the study. In public TCR beta signatures, there were indications of both CMV infection and matching HLA type.

This clonotype was picked up a small number of times. Its target is unknown. TCRdb passed the reads through MiXCR, listing each CDR3 protein once. Of roughly 80,000 distinct CDR3 sequences in the sample, around 40% were seen once. Unmatched junction bases numbered 14, after V lost 3 bases and J lost 4 bases. CDR3 length equals 18 residues. Germline V lookup: CDR1 SNHLY, CDR2 FYNNEI. This material consisted of CD8+ T cells from cultured PBMCs, taken from culture after CMV antigen stimulation. The chain carries TRBV2 and TRBJ2-2; 7 nucleotides match TRBD1. The sequence was collected from a human donor in good health (CMV status not recorded). Some clones in this sample may be carry-over from other donors' samples. The chain's CDR3 is CASSDETGYISGTGELFF. The CDR3 bases are TGTGCCAGCAGTGACGAGACAGGGTATATTTCGGGCACCGGGGAGCTGTTTTTT.